Listed below are T cell receptor beta chains from one sample, sequenced in a study of T cell changes during pregnancy in multiple sclerosis. The method was immunoSEQ multiplex PCR; TCRdb's version includes in-frame clones alone and lacks a portion of them. There are about 40,000 clones in the sample; more than 85% occur only once, and about 8% lies in the top ten. The sequences come from CD8+ T cells from peripheral blood mononuclear cells, collected before pregnancy. These receptors all come from a female donor with multiple sclerosis, enrolled in a pregnancy study. The CDR3 runs from the conserved cysteine through the conserved F or W. The D gene is left open where the match is weak. Some rows mark clone size as missing; the rest say once, few, many or name a class of expanded clone.

v_call	j_call	d_call	clone_size	cdr3_nt	cdr3_aa
TRBV19	TRBJ1-1	NA	NA	TGTGCCAGTACCATCCTCAACGGGAACACTGAAGCTTTCTTT	CASTILNGNTEAFF
TRBV28	TRBJ2-1	TRBD2	NA	TGTGCCATCCAACTAGCGGGGTCCTACAATGAGCAGTTCTTC	CAIQLAGSYNEQFF
TRBV19	TRBJ2-2	TRBD2	NA	TGTGCCAGTAGTACCCAAACCAGACTAGCAGAGAACACCGGGGAGCTGTTTTTT	CASSTQTRLAENTGELFF
TRBV7-9	TRBJ1-3	NA	NA	TGTGCCAGCAGCTCCTGGGAGGGGAGGGGAAACACCATATATTTT	CASSSWEGRGNTIYF
TRBV19	TRBJ2-7	NA	NA	TGTGCCACCTCCTCCTTTTACGAGCAGTACTTC	CATSSFYEQYF
TRBV5-6	TRBJ1-2	NA	NA	TGTGCCAGCAGCGCCAGGACTGGCAGGGGCTACACCTTC	CASSARTGRGYTF
TRBV28	TRBJ2-2	NA	NA	TGTGCAGGGCGGGACCGCACCGGGGAGCTGTTTTTT	CAGRDRTGELFF
TRBV7-9	TRBJ2-5	NA	NA	TGTGCCAGCAGCTCACAGGGGACCCAGTACTTC	CASSSQGTQYF
TRBV7-9	TRBJ2-7	NA	NA	TGTGCCAGCAGCTTAGGAGGGATGATTGGCGACGAGCAGTACTTC	CASSLGGMIGDEQYF
TRBV6-1	TRBJ1-4	NA	NA	TGTGCCAGCATTGGGCATACAACTAATGAAAAACTGTTTTTT	CASIGHTTNEKLFF
TRBV5-1	TRBJ1-1	TRBD1	NA	TGCGCCAGCAGCTTCGGGAGACAGGGTGGTCCCATGAACACTGAAGCTTTCTTT	CASSFGRQGGPMNTEAFF
TRBV27	TRBJ2-3	TRBD1	NA	TGTGCCAGCAGTAGGAGACAGGGGACTGGCTATACGCAGTATTTT	CASSRRQGTGYTQYF
TRBV7-8	TRBJ2-7	TRBD2	NA	TGTGCCAGCAGCCCCATGCGCGGGAGTTCCGACGAGCAGTACTTC	CASSPMRGSSDEQYF
TRBV6-5	TRBJ2-1	TRBD2	NA	TGTGCCAGCAGTAACTTAGCGGGAGGTTACAATGAGCAGTTCTTC	CASSNLAGGYNEQFF
TRBV11-2	TRBJ2-3	NA	NA	TGTGCCAGCAGCCCGCGGGGGCCTTACACAGATACGCAGTATTTT	CASSPRGPYTDTQYF
TRBV27	TRBJ2-7	TRBD1	NA	TGTGCCAGCAGCTACCAGGGGGTGGGCGAGCAGTACTTC	CASSYQGVGEQYF
TRBV5-6	TRBJ2-1	TRBD2	once	TGTGCCAGCAGCTGGGGGGGTGAGCAGTTCTTC	CASSWGGEQFF
TRBV27	TRBJ2-5	TRBD2	NA	TGTGCCAGCAGTTACGGGGGAGGGACTAGCGGGACCCAGTACTTC	CASSYGGGTSGTQYF
TRBV7-9	TRBJ2-2	TRBD1	NA	TGTGCCAGCAGCTCATATACCGGGACAGGGAGGACCGGGGAGCTGTTTTTT	CASSSYTGTGRTGELFF
TRBV7-6	TRBJ2-3	TRBD1	once	TGTGCCAGCAGCTCACGAGAGGGGGACAGGGGCCCAGATACGCAGTATTTT	CASSSREGDRGPDTQYF
TRBV28	TRBJ2-7	TRBD1	NA	TGTGCCAGCAGGCCTGAAAGACAGGGGGGCTACGAGCAGTACTTC	CASRPERQGGYEQYF
TRBV4-2	TRBJ2-1	NA	NA	TGTGCCAGCAGCCAAGAGCCGTCTCTGAGCTCCTACAATGAGCAGTTCTTC	CASSQEPSLSSYNEQFF
TRBV4-1	TRBJ2-7	NA	NA	TGCGCCAGCAGCCAAGGGGGCGGGACCTTCTCCTACGAGCAGTACTTC	CASSQGGGTFSYEQYF
TRBV27	TRBJ1-1	NA	once	TGTGCCAGCAGGTCGGGGGGTTTAGCCGCTTTCTTT	CASRSGGLAAFF
TRBV7-9	TRBJ2-4	NA	few	TGTGCCAGCAGCCCGGAGGGAGGAGCCAAAAACATTCAGTACTTC	CASSPEGGAKNIQYF
TRBV6-1	TRBJ2-7	NA	NA	TGTGCCAGCCGGGAGCGACCCCAAACGGGGTACGAGCAGTACTTC	CASRERPQTGYEQYF
TRBV27	TRBJ2-7	TRBD2	NA	TGTGCCAGCAGTTTAAGCGGGAGGGCTCGCGAGCAGTACTTC	CASSLSGRAREQYF
TRBV19	TRBJ2-7	NA	NA	TGTGCCAGTAGTATAGGGACAGCCTACGAGCAGTACTTC	CASSIGTAYEQYF
TRBV7-9	TRBJ1-2	TRBD1	NA	TGTGCCAGCAGCTTGAACCGGGACAGGGGGAACTATGGCTACACCTTC	CASSLNRDRGNYGYTF
TRBV28	TRBJ2-7	TRBD1	NA	TGTGCCAGCAGACACGTACAGGGGGCCCTTCCCTACGAGCAGTACTTC	CASRHVQGALPYEQYF
TRBV4-1	TRBJ1-1	TRBD1	NA	TGCGCCAGCAGCCAAGATAGGGGACAGAGCGGGGGAGCTTTCTTT	CASSQDRGQSGGAFF
TRBV29-1	TRBJ2-5	NA	NA	TGCAGCGCGCTCAGGGTCCTTGAAGAGACCCAGTACTTC	CSALRVLEETQYF